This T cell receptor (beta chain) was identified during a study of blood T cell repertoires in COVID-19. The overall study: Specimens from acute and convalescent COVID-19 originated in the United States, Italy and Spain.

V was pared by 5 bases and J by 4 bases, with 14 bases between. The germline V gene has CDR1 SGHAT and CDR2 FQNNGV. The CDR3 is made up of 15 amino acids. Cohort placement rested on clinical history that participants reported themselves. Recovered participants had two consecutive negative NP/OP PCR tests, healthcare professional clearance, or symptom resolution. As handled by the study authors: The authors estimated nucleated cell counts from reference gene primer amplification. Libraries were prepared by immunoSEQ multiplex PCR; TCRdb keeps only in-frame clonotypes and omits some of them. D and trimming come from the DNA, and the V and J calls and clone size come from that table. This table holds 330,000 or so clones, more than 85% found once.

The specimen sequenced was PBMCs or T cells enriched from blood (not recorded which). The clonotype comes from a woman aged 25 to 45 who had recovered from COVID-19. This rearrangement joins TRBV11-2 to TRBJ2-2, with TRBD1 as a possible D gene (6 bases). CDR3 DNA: TGTGCCAGCAGCCCGATACAGGGTTTCACCGGGGAGCTGTTTTTT. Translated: CASSPIQGFTGELFF. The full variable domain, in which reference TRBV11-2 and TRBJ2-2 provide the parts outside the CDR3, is EAGVAQSPRYKIIEKRQSVAFWCNPISGHATLYWYQQILGQGPKLLIQFQNNGVVDDSQLPKDRFSAERLKGVDSTLKIQPAKLEDSAVYLCASSPIQGFTGELFFGEGSRLTVL.